There are a few counts of the clone carrying this TCR beta chain. Clones were sequenced by immunoSEQ multiplex PCR, and TCRdb holds only the in-frame ones, with some missing. This sample has about 190,000 clones, with just under 90% found just once. This CDR3 contains 16 residues. V was pared by 4 bases and J by 5 bases, with 22 bases between. CDR1 and CDR2 from the germline V gene are SGHNT and YYREEE (reference sequence). The sample belongs to a study of blood T cell repertoires in COVID-19. The source material was peripheral blood. The V call is TRBV5-4, the J call TRBJ2-7; weak D call: TRBD1 (5 bases). The TCR comes from a woman aged 18-30 years who had recovered from COVID-19. The CDR3: CASSPQDINLSDEQYF. The CDR3 DNA reads as TGTGCCAGCAGCCCGCAGGACATTAATCTTTCGGACGAGCAGTACTTC.